Each of the 26 T cell receptor beta chains below was sequenced from the same sample in a study of control samples from healthy donors and cancer patients. TCRdb's copy holds only in-frame clones and misses some; the assay was immunoSEQ multiplex PCR. Of approximately 89,000 clones listed, more than 75% are singletons. Sequencing input: blood. The receptors were sampled from a man between 45 and 60 years old in good health.

The V and J genes are TRBV5-4 and TRBJ1-2; the match to TRBD1 covers 12 bases. This CDR3 spans 17 amino acids. V was pared by 4 bases and J by 4 bases, with 11 bases of the junction left unmatched. Per germline, CDR1 SGHNT and CDR2 YYREEE (reference sequence). CDR3 in amino acids: CASSPGQGASLSYGYTF. The CDR3 DNA is TGTGCCAGCAGCCCGGGACAGGGGGCAAGTTTAAGCTATGGCTACACCTTC.

This chain uses TRBV9 with TRBJ1-2, with 8 bases aligning to TRBD1. The germline gives CDR1 SGDLS, CDR2 YYNGEE. The V gene end was trimmed by 4 bases and the J gene end by 6 bases; junction bases not matched to a gene: 5. The CDR3 extends over 13 amino acids. Written as DNA, the CDR3 is TGTGCCAGCAGCCCCAGGACAGGGAATGGCTACACCTTC. It yields the protein CASSPRTGNGYTF. The full variable domain, completed using reference TRBV9 and TRBJ1-2, is DSGVTQTPKHLITATGQRVTLRCSPRSGDLSVYWYQQSLDQGLQFLIQYYNGEERAKGNILERFSAQQFPDLHSELNLSSLELGDSALYFCASSPRTGNGYTFGSGTRLTVV.

The chain recombines TRBV20-1 with TRBJ1-1; D ambiguous. The V gene lost 7 bases and the J gene lost 1 base, with 7 bases spanning the gap. CDR1 is DFQATT, CDR2 SNEGSKA, per germline (reference sequence). This CDR3 region has 11 residues. The DNA of the CDR3 is TGCAGTGTATTTCCGAACACTGAAGCTTTCTTT. As protein: CSVFPNTEAFF.

This chain uses TRBV5-1 with TRBJ2-5; D is possibly TRBD1 or TRBD2 (5 bases each). CDR1 is SGHRS, CDR2 YFSETQ, per germline. The V and J ends lost 4 bases and 5 bases respectively, with 15 bases between them. The CDR3 is 14 residues long. In nucleotides, the CDR3 is TGCGCCAGCAGCCACGGGACCTTAGGGGAGACCCAGTACTTC. It encodes CASSHGTLGETQYF.

The gene calls are TRBV10-1 and TRBJ2-7; D unresolved. V lost 6 bases to trimming and J lost 7 bases, with 10 bases between them. Germline V gene sequence: CDR1 WNHNN, CDR2 SYGVQD (reference sequence). The CDR3 has 11 residues. CDR3 DNA sequence: TGCGCCAGCAGGGGTTTAAGGGAGCAGTACGTC. Amino acid sequence: CASRGLREQYV.

V is TRBV19 and J is TRBJ2-7; a weak D match, TRBD1 (6 bases). Germline values: CDR1 LNHDA, CDR2 SQIVND (reference sequence). The CDR3 contains 17 residues. With 1 base removed from V and 5 bases from J, the gap between germline ends came to 21 bases. CDR3 protein: CASSIVFRTVRTDEQYF. The DNA of the CDR3 is TGTGCCAGTAGTATAGTTTTTCGGACAGTCCGAACCGACGAGCAGTACTTC.

This chain connects TRBV5-4 to TRBJ2-1, with TRBD1 matching 8 bases. V trimming: 3 bases; J trimming: 3 bases; junction bases outside the gene matches: 2. This CDR3 is 14 amino acids long. Germline V CDR1 and CDR2: SGHNT, YYREEE (reference sequence). The CDR3 loop reads CASSSDRDYNEQFF. In DNA, the CDR3 is TGTGCCAGCAGCTCGGACAGGGACTACAATGAGCAGTTCTTC. Using reference TRBV5-4 and TRBJ2-1 for the parts outside the CDR3, the full variable domain is ETGVTQSPTHLIKTRGQQVTLRCSSQSGHNTVSWYQQALGQGPQFIFQYYREEENGRGNFPPRFSGLQFPNYSSELNVNALELDDSALYLCASSSDRDYNEQFFGPGTRLTVL.

The chain links TRBV6-2 or TRBV6-3 to TRBJ1-5, with D unresolved. Trimming took 3 bases from V and 6 from J, leaving 12 bases between them. CDR3 length: 14 amino acids. The germline V gene has CDR1 MNHEY and CDR2 SVGEGT. CDR3 residues: CASSYAAVSQPQHF. The CDR3 nucleotides are TGTGCCAGCAGTTATGCGGCAGTAAGTCAGCCCCAGCATTTT.

The rearrangement joins TRBV3-1 (or the pseudogene TRBV3-2) to TRBJ1-2; D is uncertain. The CDR3 totals 15 residues. From germline, CDR1 is LGHDT and CDR2 YNNKEL (reference sequence). V gave up 3 bases and J gave up 4 bases, with 15 bases separating them. CDR3: CASSHVRGGIYGYTF. CDR3 DNA: TGTGCCAGCAGCCACGTCCGGGGTGGGATCTATGGCTACACCTTC.

In DNA, the CDR3 is TGTGCCAGCAGCTTGGGTAGGACTACCACATACAATGAGCAGTTCTTC. Protein: CASSLGRTTTYNEQFF. The rearrangement uses TRBV5-6 and TRBJ2-1, with D tentatively TRBD2 (6 bases). Germline CDR1 SGHDT, CDR2 YYEEEE. The CDR3 has 16 residues. Between the trimmed V and J ends, which lost 0 bases and 4 bases, there was a span of 14 bases. Together with reference TRBV5-6 and TRBJ2-1, the CDR3 gives the full variable domain: DAGVTQSPTHLIKTRGQQVTLRCSPKSGHDTVSWYQQALGQGPQFIFQYYEEEERQRGNFPDRFSGHQFPNYSSELNVNALLLGDSALYLCASSLGRTTTYNEQFFGPGTRLTVL.

By share of the sample, this clone is medium-sized. The chain employs TRBV2 and TRBJ1-6; a possible D gene is TRBD1 (6 bases). There are 15 residues in the CDR3. Germline CDR1 and CDR2: SNHLY and FYNNEI. The ends were cut back, 3 bases at V and 7 bases at J, with 13 bases in the middle. CDR3 in amino acids: CASSERGQGNSPLHF. The CDR3 nucleotides are TGTGCCAGCAGTGAGAGGGGTCAGGGGAATTCACCCCTCCACTTT.

The chain is built from TRBV18 and TRBJ2-1; possibly TRBD1 for D (6 bases). With 3 bases removed from V and 4 bases from J, the gap between germline ends came to 13 bases. Germline V gene data show CDR1 as KGHSH and CDR2 as LQKENI. The CDR3 extends over 15 amino acids. The CDR3 sequence is CASSPSLDRYNEQFF. In DNA form, the CDR3 reads TGTGCCAGCTCACCCTCCCTCGACAGGTACAATGAGCAGTTCTTC. Full variable domain (remainder filled in from reference TRBV18 and TRBJ2-1): NAGVMQNPRHLVRRRGQEARLRCSPMKGHSHVYWYRQLPEEGLKFMVYLQKENIIDESGMPKERFSAEFPKEGPSILRIQQVVRGDSAAYFCASSPSLDRYNEQFFGPGTRLTVL.

The rearrangement joins TRBV19 to TRBJ2-2, with a tentative D call TRBD2 (5 bases). The CDR3 is made up of 15 amino acids. V was pared by 3 bases and J by 6 bases, with 14 bases between. Germline V gene lookup returns CDR1 LNHDA and CDR2 SQIVND (reference sequence). As DNA, the CDR3 is TGTGCCAGTAGTATCGTACTAGATTCCGCCGGGGAGCTGTTTTTT. Its translation is CASSIVLDSAGELFF.

The chain uses TRBV4-2 and TRBJ2-7; tentatively, D is TRBD1 or TRBD2 (5 bases each). Trimming stripped 1 base from V and 6 bases from J, with 10 bases between. The length of the CDR3 is 13 residues. CDR1 is LGHNA and CDR2 is YNFKEQ in the germline V gene. The CDR3 DNA is TGTGCCAGCAGCCAAGTTGCAGGGAGCGAGCAGTACTTC. Translated, it gives CASSQVAGSEQYF.

This chain joins TRBV27 and TRBJ1-1, with 9 bases aligning to TRBD1. In germline, CDR1 is MNHEY, CDR2 SMNVEV (reference sequence). Trimming at V came to 4 bases and at J to 5 bases, leaving 11 bases not matched to a gene. CDR3 length equals 16 residues. The CDR3 here is CASSSLGQGFLTEAFF. The CDR3 nucleotides are TGTGCCAGCAGTTCTCTAGGACAGGGGTTTTTAACTGAAGCTTTCTTT.

The gene calls are TRBV5-5 and TRBJ1-1; D call uncertain. The germline CDR1 and CDR2 sequences are SGHKS and YYEKEE (reference sequence). The V and J ends lost 3 bases and 5 bases respectively, with 8 bases between them. CDR3 length: 12 residues. The CDR3 DNA reads as TGTGCCAGCAGCTCGAGTGGGACTGAAGCTTTCTTT. It specifies CASSSSGTEAFF. Combining the CDR3 with reference TRBV5-5 and TRBJ1-1 gives the whole variable domain DAGVTQSPTHLIKTRGQQVTLRCSPISGHKSVSWYQQVLGQGPQFIFQYYEKEERGRGNFPDRFSARQFPNYSSELNVNALLLGDSALYLCASSSSGTEAFFGQGTRLTVV.

A single count supports this clone. The chain links TRBV7-2 to TRBJ1-2, with D hard to call. Germline V lookup: CDR1 SGHTA, CDR2 FQGNSA. With 0 bases removed from V and 2 bases from J, the gap between germline ends came to 7 bases. This CDR3 region has 14 residues. The CDR3 is CASSLAAANYGYTF. The CDR3 coding sequence is TGTGCCAGCAGCTTAGCTGCAGCGAACTATGGCTACACCTTC.

The chain combines TRBV6-1 with TRBJ1-1; D possibly corresponds to TRBD1 (5 bases). Deletions cut 5 bases from V and 6 bases from J, with 16 bases between. Looked up from germline, CDR1 is MNHNS and CDR2 is SASEGT. The CDR3 consists of 14 residues. CDR3 amino acids: CASSPRGVGAEAFF. CDR3 DNA sequence: TGTGCCAGCAGTCCGCGAGGGGTAGGGGCTGAAGCTTTCTTT.

The rearrangement links TRBV7-9 to TRBJ1-2; weak D call: TRBD1 (5 bases). CDR1 is SEHNR and CDR2 is FQNEAQ in the germline V gene (reference sequence). The V gene lost 4 bases and the J gene lost 3 bases, with 12 bases spanning the gap. The CDR3 has 14 amino acids. The CDR3 DNA reads TGTGCCAGCAGCTCCTCCACCAGGGACTATGGCTACACCTTC. It encodes CASSSSTRDYGYTF.

The CDR3 loop is CATSDDRGAPGYTF. Written as DNA, the CDR3 is TGTGCCACCAGTGACGACAGGGGCGCCCCTGGCTACACCTTC. The chain carries TRBV24-1 and TRBJ1-2; TRBD1 matches 8 bases. The germline gives CDR1 KGHDR, CDR2 SFDVKD. After removal of 4 bases from V and 7 bases from J, the junction contained 7 bases not matched to a gene. The CDR3 runs 14 residues.

This chain links TRBV7-2 with TRBJ2-1, with 11 bases fitting TRBD2. CDR3 length equals 15 residues. V lost 1 base to trimming and J lost 14 bases; unmatched junction nucleotides: 10. Germline-derived CDR1 and CDR2 are SGHTA and FQGNSA. The CDR3 DNA is TGTGCCAGCAGCTTAGGATCCACTAGCGGGAGTTTTGAGTTCTTC. This codes for CASSLGSTSGSFEFF.

J is TRBJ2-1 and V is TRBV19; a possible D gene is TRBD2 (6 bases). The CDR3 is made up of 17 amino acids. The V gene's germline CDR1 is LNHDA and CDR2 SQIVND (reference sequence). Trimming cost V 7 bases and J 5 bases, with 24 bases left between them. The CDR3 reads CASKPAGRGYQDNEQFF. Here the CDR3 DNA reads TGTGCCAGTAAGCCCGCGGGGAGAGGATATCAGGACAATGAGCAGTTCTTC.

This clone was recorded only once. The gene calls are TRBV28 and TRBJ1-5; D unclear. Germline CDR1 and CDR2: MDHEN and SYDVKM. V was trimmed by 1 base and J by 6 bases, leaving 10 bases between them. CDR3 length: 14 amino acids. CDR3 loop: CASSLSGKGQPQHF. The CDR3 region has the DNA TGTGCCAGCAGTTTATCGGGAAAAGGTCAGCCCCAGCATTTT. Full variable domain (missing parts from reference TRBV28 and TRBJ1-5): DVKVTQSSRYLVKRTGEKVFLECVQDMDHENMFWYRQDPGLGLRLIYFSYDVKMKEKGDIPEGYSVSREKKERFSLILESASTNQTSMYLCASSLSGKGQPQHFGDGTRLSIL.

Only a few counts were recorded for this clone. This chain joins TRBV7-2 and TRBJ1-1; D ambiguous. Germline CDR1 is SGHTA and CDR2 is FQGNSA. Trimming removed 0 bases from V and 4 bases from J, with 9 bases in between. The CDR3 covers 14 residues. The CDR3 loop reads CASSLAPRTTEAFF. The DNA for the CDR3 is TGTGCCAGCAGCTTAGCTCCGAGAACCACTGAAGCTTTCTTT.

The V and J genes are TRBV3-1 (or the pseudogene TRBV3-2) and TRBJ2-3, with 9 bases matching TRBD1. CDR3 length: 17 amino acids. J gave up 3 bases and V 5 bases, and 12 bases lay outside the gene matches. Germline CDR1 and CDR2: LGHDT and YNNKEL (reference sequence). The CDR3 is CASSSGDRVAGTDTQYF. The CDR3 bases are TGTGCCAGCAGCTCCGGGGACAGGGTAGCGGGTACAGATACGCAGTATTTT.

The chain has TRBV6-2 or TRBV6-3 and TRBJ1-5; TRBD1 matches at 7 bases. This CDR3 comprises 17 residues. Germline values: CDR1 MNHEY, CDR2 SVGEGT. V trimming: 0 bases; J trimming: 7 bases; junction bases outside the gene matches: 12. The CDR3 DNA sequence: TGTGCCAGCAGTTACTCCCGACAGGGAGGATTAGGGCAGCCCCAGCATTTT. As protein: CASSYSRQGGLGQPQHF.